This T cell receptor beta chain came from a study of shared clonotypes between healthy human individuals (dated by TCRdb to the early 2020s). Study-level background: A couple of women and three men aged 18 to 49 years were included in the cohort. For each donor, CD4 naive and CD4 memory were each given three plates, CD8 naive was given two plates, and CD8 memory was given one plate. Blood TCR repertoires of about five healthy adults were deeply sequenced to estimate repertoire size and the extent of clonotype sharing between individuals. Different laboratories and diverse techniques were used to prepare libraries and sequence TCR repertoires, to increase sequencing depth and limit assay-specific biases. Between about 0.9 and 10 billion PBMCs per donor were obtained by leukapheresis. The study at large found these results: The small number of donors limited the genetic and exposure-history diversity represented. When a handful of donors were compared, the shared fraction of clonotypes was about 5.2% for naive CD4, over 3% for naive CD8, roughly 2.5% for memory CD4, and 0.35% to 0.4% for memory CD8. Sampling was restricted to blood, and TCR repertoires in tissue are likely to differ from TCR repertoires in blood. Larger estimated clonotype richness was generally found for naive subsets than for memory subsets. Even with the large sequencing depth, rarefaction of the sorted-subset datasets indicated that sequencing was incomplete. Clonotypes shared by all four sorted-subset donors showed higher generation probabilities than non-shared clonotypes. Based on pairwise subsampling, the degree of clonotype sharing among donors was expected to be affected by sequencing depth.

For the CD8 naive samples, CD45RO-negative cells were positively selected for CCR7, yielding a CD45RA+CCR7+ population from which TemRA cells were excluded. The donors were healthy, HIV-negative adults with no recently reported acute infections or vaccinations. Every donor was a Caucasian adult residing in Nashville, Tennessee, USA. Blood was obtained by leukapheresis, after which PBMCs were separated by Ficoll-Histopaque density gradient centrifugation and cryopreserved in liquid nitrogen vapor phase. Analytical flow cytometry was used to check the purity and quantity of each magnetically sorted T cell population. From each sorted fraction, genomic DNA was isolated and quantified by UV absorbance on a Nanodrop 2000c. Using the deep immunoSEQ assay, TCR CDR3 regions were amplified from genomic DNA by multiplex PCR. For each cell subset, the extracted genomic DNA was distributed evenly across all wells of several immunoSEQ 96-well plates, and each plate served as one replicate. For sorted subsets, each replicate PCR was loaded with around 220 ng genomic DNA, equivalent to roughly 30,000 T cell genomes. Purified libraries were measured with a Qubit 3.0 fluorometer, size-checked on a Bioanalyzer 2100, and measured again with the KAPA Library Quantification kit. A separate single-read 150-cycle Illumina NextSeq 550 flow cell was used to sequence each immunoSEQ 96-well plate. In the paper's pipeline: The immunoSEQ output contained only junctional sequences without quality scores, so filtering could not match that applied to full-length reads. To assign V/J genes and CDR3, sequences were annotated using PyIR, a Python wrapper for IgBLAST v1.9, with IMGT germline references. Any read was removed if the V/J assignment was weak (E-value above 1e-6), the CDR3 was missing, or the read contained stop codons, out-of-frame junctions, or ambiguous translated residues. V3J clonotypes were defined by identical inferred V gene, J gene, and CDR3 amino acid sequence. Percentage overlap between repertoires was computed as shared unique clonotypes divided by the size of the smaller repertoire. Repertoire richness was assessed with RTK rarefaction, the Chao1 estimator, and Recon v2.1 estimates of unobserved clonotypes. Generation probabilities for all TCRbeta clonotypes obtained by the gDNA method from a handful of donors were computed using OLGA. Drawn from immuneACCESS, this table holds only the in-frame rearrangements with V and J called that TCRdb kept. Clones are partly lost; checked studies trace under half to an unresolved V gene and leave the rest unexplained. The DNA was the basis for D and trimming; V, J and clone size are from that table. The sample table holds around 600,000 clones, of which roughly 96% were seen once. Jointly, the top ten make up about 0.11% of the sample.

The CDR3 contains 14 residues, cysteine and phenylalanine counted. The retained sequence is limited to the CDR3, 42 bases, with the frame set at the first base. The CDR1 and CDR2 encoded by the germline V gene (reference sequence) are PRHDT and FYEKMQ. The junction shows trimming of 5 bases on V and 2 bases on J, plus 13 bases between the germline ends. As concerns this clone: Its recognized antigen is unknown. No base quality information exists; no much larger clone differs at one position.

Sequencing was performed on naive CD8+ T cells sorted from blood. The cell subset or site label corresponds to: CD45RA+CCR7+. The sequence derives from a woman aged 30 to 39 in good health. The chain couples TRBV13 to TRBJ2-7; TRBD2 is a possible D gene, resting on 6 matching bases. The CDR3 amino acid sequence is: CASSAGDLAYEQYF. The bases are TGTGCCAGCAGCGCCGGGGACTTGGCCTACGAGCAGTACTTC.